The present T cell receptor beta chain was sequenced within a study of post-analysis software for immune sequencing data. Of note for this clonotype: Its antigen is undetermined.

Prepared TCR beta cDNA libraries contained unique molecular identifiers. T cells numbering roughly 0.85 to 11 million yielded roughly 0.5 million cDNA molecules. MiXCR, run by TCRdb on the PCR reads, gives a single entry per CDR3 protein. The sample records some 700,000 distinct CDR3 sequences, around 60% being singletons. Study results and limitations: The study found significantly lower normalized Chao1 diversity in multiple sclerosis patients than in controls. Strong co-clustering by F measure linked samples that shared a preparation batch.

Sequencing was carried out using blood. This sequence was found in a girl aged 2-10 years with multiple sclerosis.

DNA of the CDR3: TGTGCCAGCAGTCCCCCCAATGCCGATACGCAGTATTTT. Translation gives CASSPPNADTQYF. The chain has TRBV12-3 or TRBV12-4 and TRBJ2-3; no reliable D call. The CDR3 is made up of 13 amino acids. With 5 bases removed from V and 6 bases from J, the gap between germline ends came to 12 bases.